This paragraph reports one T cell receptor beta chain. Living in about 25 US areas, the participants were between roughly 18 and 89 years of age. Participants reported their clinical history, and cohort assignment relied on those reports. The CDR3 runs 17 residues. Looked up from germline, CDR1 is KGHSH and CDR2 is LQKENI. V was cut by 3 bases and J by 0 bases, with 15 bases left in between. In the original workflow: Quantification of nucleated cells was approximated via reference gene primer amplification. The repertoire was sequenced with immunoSEQ multiplex PCR; TCRdb's copy has only in-frame clones and lacks some. V and J calls and clone size are given by that table; D and trimming were obtained from the DNA. The table shows 390,000 or so clones, with roughly four fifths occurring only once. This sample is part of a study of blood T cell repertoires in COVID-19.

Sequenced: PBMCs or T cells enriched from blood (not recorded which). The TCR sequence derives from a woman aged 45 to 65 who had recovered from COVID-19. The chain combines TRBV18 with TRBJ1-3; D ambiguous. The CDR3 DNA reads as TGTGCCAGCTCACCCCTCGGCGGACTAATCTCTGGAAACACCATATATTTT. Its translation is CASSPLGGLISGNTIYF.